These 31 T cell receptor beta chains originate from one sample sequenced in a study of blood T cell repertoires in COVID-19. Assay: immunoSEQ multiplex PCR; the TCRdb copy retains only in-frame clones and omits some. The data show more than 200,000 clones, approximately 87% seen once. The sample was peripheral blood. The receptors shown here come from a woman in her seventies with active or convalescent COVID-19.

V and J are TRBV3-1 (or the pseudogene TRBV3-2) and TRBJ1-3; unclear D gene. Trimming pared 4 bases from V and 0 bases from J, leaving 13 bases between. Germline lookup yields CDR1 LGHDT and CDR2 YNNKEL (reference sequence). The CDR3 loop spans 16 amino acids. CDR3 sequence: CASSPMEAISGNTIYF. Written as DNA, the CDR3 is TGTGCCAGCAGCCCCATGGAAGCGATCTCTGGAAACACCATATATTTT.

The count of this clone is one. The CDR3 DNA is TGTGCCAGCAGCCTAGCCCTGGCATCTCAGTTCTTC. This translates into CASSLALASQFF. The chain has TRBV3-1 (or the pseudogene TRBV3-2) and TRBJ2-1; D not resolved. Trimming took 4 bases from V and 13 from J, leaving 14 bases between them. The germline gives CDR1 LGHDT, CDR2 YNNKEL (reference sequence). The length of the CDR3 is 12 residues.

The V gene is TRBV12-3 or TRBV12-4, the J gene TRBJ2-2, with D possibly TRBD2 on 7 matching bases. V lost 8 bases and J 7 bases, leaving 14 bases between the germline ends. CDR3 length: 13 residues. The CDR3 is CASRPGGIGELFF. The CDR3 coding sequence is TGTGCCAGCCGACCGGGGGGCATCGGGGAGCTGTTTTTT.

This chain joins TRBV6-5 and TRBJ2-7; D gene ambiguous. Germline assignment: CDR1 MNHEY and CDR2 SVGAGI. Deletions cut 4 bases from V and 3 bases from J, with 7 bases between. This CDR3 is 12 amino acids long. The CDR3 nucleotides are TGTGCCAGCAGTTCCCTACGCTACGAGCAGTACTTC. It codes for CASSSLRYEQYF.

This clone was seen a handful of times. This chain connects TRBV3-1 (or the pseudogene TRBV3-2) to TRBJ1-2, with 9 bases aligning to TRBD1. The CDR3 runs 14 residues. Looked up from germline, CDR1 is LGHDT and CDR2 is YNNKEL (reference sequence). The junction had 1 base not matched to a gene; V was cut back by 1 base and J by 4 bases. DNA for the CDR3: TGTGCCAGCAGCCAAGGACAGGGGGTCTATGGCTACACCTTC. This encodes CASSQGQGVYGYTF.

The V and J genes are TRBV7-2 and TRBJ2-3; TRBD1 agrees at 7 bases. Germline-derived CDR1 and CDR2 are SGHTA and FQGNSA. The V and J ends lost 6 bases and 4 bases, in that order; junction bases with no gene match: 10. The CDR3 extends over 15 amino acids. CDR3 nucleotide sequence: TGTGCCAGCAGACCCTCGGACAGGTTCCCAGATACGCAGTATTTT. It yields the protein CASRPSDRFPDTQYF.

This chain connects TRBV2 to TRBJ2-5; a possible D gene is TRBD2 (6 bases). CDR1 is SNHLY and CDR2 is FYNNEI in the germline V gene. Deletions cut 0 bases from V and 5 bases from J, with 10 bases between. This CDR3 spans 14 amino acids. The CDR3 DNA reads TGTGCCAGCAGTGAAGCGCTCAGCGGGGAGACCCAGTACTTC. Residues: CASSEALSGETQYF.

V and J are TRBV10-3 and TRBJ2-1; 9 bases fit TRBD1. The ends lost 6 bases at V and 4 bases at J; junction bases unmatched: 13. CDR3 length: 17 residues. Germline CDR1 is ENHRY and CDR2 is SYGVKD. The CDR3, as DNA: TGTGCCATCAGAGCCTCTAGTGGACAGGGGACATACAATGAGCAGTTCTTC. Its protein is CAIRASSGQGTYNEQFF.

The chain couples TRBV5-1 to TRBJ1-2; D might be TRBD1 (5 bases). Trimming cost V 5 bases and J 8 bases, with 16 bases left between them. This CDR3 comprises 13 residues. Germline assignment: CDR1 SGHRS and CDR2 YFSETQ. CDR3 sequence (DNA): TGCGCCAGCAGGGCCGCGACAGAAGGAGGCTACACCTTC. Protein sequence: CASRAATEGGYTF.

V usage is TRBV28 and J usage is TRBJ2-1, with 8 bases fitting TRBD2. Per the germline V gene, CDR1 is MDHEN and CDR2 is SYDVKM. CDR3 length: 17 amino acids. Trimming cost V 5 bases and J 1 base; bases outside gene matches: 10. The CDR3 coding sequence is TGTGCCAGCAGTACTAGCGGTGCGGTGCCATCCTACAATGAGCAGTTCTTC. Its protein product is CASSTSGAVPSYNEQFF.

CDR3 in DNA: TGTGCCTGGAGTGTACAGAGAGATCAGCCCCAGCATTTT. This gives the protein CAWSVQRDQPQHF. The chain carries TRBV30 and TRBJ1-5, with D unclear. Looked up from germline, CDR1 is GTSNPN and CDR2 is SVGIG (reference sequence). This CDR3 is built from 13 residues. V was shortened by 0 bases and J by 5 bases, with 8 bases between the two germline ends.

V is TRBV11-2 and J is TRBJ2-7; TRBD1 agrees at 11 bases. The germline V gene has CDR1 SGHAT and CDR2 FQNNGV. V shed 4 bases and J 6 bases; nucleotides not matched to a gene: 8. The CDR3 has 15 amino acids. The CDR3 protein is CASSSGQGAWGEQYF. DNA of the CDR3: TGTGCCAGCAGCTCCGGACAGGGGGCATGGGGCGAGCAGTACTTC.

V and J are TRBV10-3 and TRBJ2-7; 8 nucleotides line up with TRBD1. There are 15 residues in the CDR3. Trimming removed 3 bases from V and 2 bases from J; junction bases left unmatched: 6. Germline lookup yields CDR1 ENHRY and CDR2 SYGVKD. CDR3 coding DNA: TGTGCCATCAGTGAATCGGGACAGGCCCCCTACGAGCAGTACTTC. This gives the protein CAISESGQAPYEQYF.

The CDR3 nucleotides are TGTGCCAGTAGTTTGGACACCGAATATGGCTACACCTTC. Its translation: CASSLDTEYGYTF. The V and J genes are TRBV19 and TRBJ1-2, with a possible D match to TRBD1 (5 bases). The CDR3 contains 13 residues. Looked up from germline, CDR1 is LNHDA and CDR2 is SQIVND (reference sequence). Trimming removed 5 bases at V and 5 bases at J, with 12 bases between.

The rearrangement joins TRBV27 to TRBJ2-7, with a weak D call TRBD2 (5 bases). Germline V CDR1 and CDR2: MNHEY, SMNVEV (reference sequence). Trimming removed 1 base from V and 7 bases from J, with 11 bases in between. There are 13 residues in the CDR3. In DNA form, the CDR3 reads TGTGCCAGCAGTTTATACCGGGGTGGAGAGCAGTACTTC. Encoded protein: CASSLYRGGEQYF.

The CDR3 nucleotides read TGCAGCGTTAGGAGGGAGGGAGAGACCCAGTACTTC. This gives the protein CSVRREGETQYF. The V gene is TRBV29-1, the J gene TRBJ2-5, with 7 bases that match TRBD2. J gave up 4 bases and V 5 bases, and 4 bases lay outside the gene matches. The germline V gene has CDR1 SQVTM and CDR2 ANQGSEA. The length of the CDR3 is 12 residues.

J is TRBJ2-7 and V is TRBV19; 8 nucleotides agree with TRBD2. The CDR3 is made up of 15 amino acids. Germline V lookup: CDR1 LNHDA, CDR2 SQIVND (reference sequence). V lost 3 bases to trimming and J lost 5 bases; unmatched junction nucleotides: 9. CDR3 residues: CASSIGTGGTHEQYF. CDR3 sequence (DNA): TGTGCCAGTAGTATTGGGACGGGGGGGACCCACGAGCAGTACTTC.

V is TRBV6-6 and J is TRBJ2-7, with D perhaps TRBD2 (6 bases). This CDR3 is 13 amino acids long. The germline V and J ends were trimmed by 6 bases and 3 bases, with 12 bases remaining between them. Germline CDR1 is MNHNY and CDR2 is SVGAGI (reference sequence). The CDR3, as DNA: TGTGCCAGCAGGTGGGACTCTCTCTACGAGCAGTACTTC. This encodes CASRWDSLYEQYF.

J is TRBJ2-1 and V is TRBV6-5; 9 bases map to TRBD2. The CDR3 has 12 residues. V trimming: 11 bases; J trimming: 10 bases; junction bases outside the gene matches: 9. Germline CDR1 and CDR2: MNHEY and SVGAGI. For the CDR3, the DNA is TGTGCCGGGGGAGCGGGAGGCCGGGAGCAGTTCTTC. Its protein is CAGGAGGREQFF.

The gene calls are TRBV19 and TRBJ2-7; a weak D match, TRBD1 (5 bases). Deletions cut 5 bases from V and 1 base from J, with 9 bases between. The CDR3 totals 13 residues. From germline, CDR1 is LNHDA and CDR2 SQIVND (reference sequence). In DNA form, the CDR3 reads TGTGCCAGTAGTCTCCGACAGTCCTACGAGCAGTACTTC. Amino acid sequence: CASSLRQSYEQYF. Full variable domain (missing parts from reference TRBV19 and TRBJ2-7): DGGITQSPKYLFRKEGQNVTLSCEQNLNHDAMYWYRQDPGQGLRLIYYSQIVNDFQKGDIAEGYSVSREKKESFPLTVTSAQKNPTAFYLCASSLRQSYEQYFGPGTRLTVT.

The rearrangement uses TRBV3-1 (or the pseudogene TRBV3-2) and TRBJ2-1; D is uncertain. Germline V CDR1 and CDR2: LGHDT, YNNKEL (reference sequence). Trimming removed 0 bases from V and 3 bases from J, with 12 bases in between. This CDR3 has 16 residues. Here the CDR3 DNA reads TGTGCCAGCAGCCAAGATCGGAGCCAGCTCTACAATGAGCAGTTCTTC. This translates into CASSQDRSQLYNEQFF.

A few counts support this clone. The rearrangement joins TRBV7-8 to TRBJ2-3; 7 nucleotides match TRBD2. Germline V CDR1 and CDR2: SGHVS, FQNEAQ. The trim removed 5 bases at V and 4 bases at J, leaving 6 bases unmatched. The CDR3 is made up of 14 amino acids. The CDR3 loop reads CASSQGRVADTQYF. CDR3 DNA sequence: TGTGCCAGCAGCCAAGGGAGGGTTGCAGATACGCAGTATTTT.

CDR3 in DNA: TGCAGCGTTGAGACCGACCTGGGCGGAAACACCATATATTTT. Protein: CSVETDLGGNTIYF. J is TRBJ1-3 and V is TRBV29-1, with unresolved D. This CDR3 has 14 residues. The V and J ends lost 3 bases and 4 bases respectively, with 13 bases between them. The V gene's germline CDR1 is SQVTM and CDR2 ANQGSEA.

The V gene is TRBV5-1, the J gene TRBJ1-1, with TRBD1 matching over 10 bases. Germline trimming cut 3 bases from V and 3 bases from J; bases unmatched to any gene: 5. The V gene's germline CDR1 is SGHRS and CDR2 YFSETQ. This CDR3 has 15 amino acids. The CDR3 here is CASSWDRGGDTEAFF. For the CDR3, the DNA is TGCGCCAGCAGCTGGGACAGGGGAGGGGACACTGAAGCTTTCTTT.

The chain combines TRBV11-2 with TRBJ2-7; TRBD2 matches 9 bases. There are 15 residues in the CDR3. V was clipped by 1 base and J by 4 bases; unmatched bases: 5. The germline gives CDR1 SGHAT, CDR2 FQNNGV. The CDR3 is CASSLGAGGGYEQYF. The CDR3 DNA follows: TGTGCCAGCAGCTTAGGGGCGGGAGGGGGATACGAGCAGTACTTC.

This clone appeared once. V usage is TRBV4-2 and J usage is TRBJ1-4; D gene ambiguous. This CDR3 has 13 residues. V dropped 0 bases and J dropped 8 bases, with 7 bases sitting between them. Germline V gene sequence: CDR1 LGHNA, CDR2 YNFKEQ. CDR3: CASSQDPREKLFF. The CDR3 DNA reads as TGTGCCAGCAGCCAAGATCCCCGGGAAAAACTGTTTTTT.

The chain combines TRBV3-1 (or the pseudogene TRBV3-2) with TRBJ1-4, with 9 bases identical to TRBD1. This CDR3 is 19 amino acids long. CDR1 and CDR2 (germline): LGHDT, YNNKEL (reference sequence). The trim removed 7 bases at V and 7 bases at J, leaving 22 bases unmatched. This CDR3 is CASTHSRTGGAGYSEKLFF. Here the CDR3 DNA reads TGTGCCAGCACCCACTCTCGTACAGGGGGCGCAGGTTATTCTGAAAAACTGTTTTTT.

The rearrangement links TRBV6-5 to TRBJ1-1, with D unclear. Germline V CDR1 and CDR2: MNHEY, SVGAGI. CDR3 length equals 12 residues. V dropped 11 bases and J dropped 1 base, with 11 bases sitting between them. DNA of the CDR3: TGTGCCGCCTTCCAGGCGAACACTGAAGCTTTCTTT. Translation gives CAAFQANTEAFF.

This chain connects TRBV18 to TRBJ1-1, with unresolved D. The V gene lost 0 bases and the J gene lost 0 bases, with 8 bases spanning the gap. Looked up from germline, CDR1 is KGHSH and CDR2 is LQKENI. The CDR3 consists of 15 residues. In DNA form, the CDR3 reads TGTGCCAGCTCACCACCGTCGGTGATGAACACTGAAGCTTTCTTT. Protein: CASSPPSVMNTEAFF.

The chain uses TRBV28 and TRBJ2-7; a possible D gene is TRBD2 (6 bases). Germline CDR1 MDHEN, CDR2 SYDVKM. The V end was cut by 5 bases, the J end by 0 bases, with 11 bases between. The CDR3 extends over 14 amino acids. The CDR3 spells CASSAPGGSYEQYF. CDR3 sequence (DNA): TGTGCCAGCAGTGCTCCCGGGGGCTCCTACGAGCAGTACTTC.

The J gene is TRBJ2-7, the V gene TRBV10-3; tentative D call: TRBD2 (5 bases). Germline V lookup: CDR1 ENHRY, CDR2 SYGVKD. This CDR3 is 12 amino acids long. V lost 9 bases to trimming and J lost 4 bases, with 13 bases between them. The CDR3 is CAIETDWYEQYF. In DNA, the CDR3 is TGTGCCATAGAGACGGACTGGTACGAGCAGTACTTC.